The 3 T cell receptor beta chains in this list originate from one sample, sequenced in a study of a mutant IDH1 vaccine in newly diagnosed glioma. Method: immunoSEQ multiplex PCR; TCRdb's copy keeps in-frame clones and lacks some. The sample shows around 50,000 clones, roughly 89% of them seen only once. Time point reported: baseline, week 1 (first vaccination visit). Described treatment: pre-vaccination baseline after standard-of-care therapy. Sequenced here: PBMCs, sampled from a glioma patient treated with radiotherapy, temozolomide or both. Source of these receptors: a man aged 35-49 years with glioma.

The chain recombines TRBV7-2 with TRBJ2-7; 7 bases agree with TRBD2. The CDR3 length is 15 residues. Germline V gene lookup returns CDR1 SGHTA and CDR2 FQGNSA. The V segment lost 0 bases and the J segment 0 bases; nucleotides outside the gene matches: 2. The CDR3 loop is CASSLAGGGSYEQYF. The CDR3 nucleotides are TGTGCCAGCAGCTTAGCGGGGGGGGGCTCCTACGAGCAGTACTTC.

This sequence joins TRBV19 and TRBJ2-3; D unresolved. CDR1 is LNHDA and CDR2 is SQIVND in the germline V gene (reference sequence). The CDR3 has 14 residues. V lost 3 bases, J lost 2 bases, and 9 bases lay in between. CDR3 sequence: CASSIDTYTDTQYF. Written as DNA, the CDR3 is TGTGCCAGTAGTATTGACACCTACACAGATACGCAGTATTTT. Looking up the rest from reference TRBV19 and TRBJ2-3 gives the full variable domain: DGGITQSPKYLFRKEGQNVTLSCEQNLNHDAMYWYRQDPGQGLRLIYYSQIVNDFQKGDIAEGYSVSREKKESFPLTVTSAQKNPTAFYLCASSIDTYTDTQYFGPGTRLTVL.

This clone is a singleton in its sample. The chain combines TRBV19 with TRBJ2-3, with a tentative D call TRBD2 (7 bases). This CDR3 region has 12 residues. CDR1 and CDR2 (germline): LNHDA, SQIVND (reference sequence). With 11 bases removed from V and 5 bases from J, the gap between germline ends came to 14 bases. CDR3 DNA sequence: TGTGCCGCCGGGGGGCGCGGAGATACGCAGTATTTT. Its protein is CAAGGRGDTQYF.